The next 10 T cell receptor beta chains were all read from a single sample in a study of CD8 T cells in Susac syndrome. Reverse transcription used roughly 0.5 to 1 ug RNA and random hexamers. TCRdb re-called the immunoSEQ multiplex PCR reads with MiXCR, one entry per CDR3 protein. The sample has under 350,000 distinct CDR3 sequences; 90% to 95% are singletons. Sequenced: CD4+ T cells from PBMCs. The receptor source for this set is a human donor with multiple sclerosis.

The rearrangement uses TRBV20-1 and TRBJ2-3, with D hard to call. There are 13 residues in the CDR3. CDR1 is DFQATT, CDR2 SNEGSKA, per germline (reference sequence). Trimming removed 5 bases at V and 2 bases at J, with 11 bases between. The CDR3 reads CSAPDLLTDTQYF. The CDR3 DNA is TGCAGTGCTCCAGACTTACTCACAGATACGCAGTATTTT.

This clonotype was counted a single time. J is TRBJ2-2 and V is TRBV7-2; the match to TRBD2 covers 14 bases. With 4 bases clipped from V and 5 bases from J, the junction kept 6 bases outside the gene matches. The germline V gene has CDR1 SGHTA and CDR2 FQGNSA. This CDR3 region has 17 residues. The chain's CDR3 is CASSSKTSGGGTGELFF. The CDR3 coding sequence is TGTGCCAGCAGCTCAAAGACTAGCGGGGGGGGAACCGGGGAGCTGTTTTTT.

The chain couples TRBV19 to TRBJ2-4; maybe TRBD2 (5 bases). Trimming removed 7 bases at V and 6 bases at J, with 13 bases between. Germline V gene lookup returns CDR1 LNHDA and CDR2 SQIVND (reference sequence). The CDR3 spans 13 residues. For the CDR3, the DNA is TGTGCCAGTACCATCATCGGGGTAAACATTCAGTACTTC. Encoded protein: CASTIIGVNIQYF.

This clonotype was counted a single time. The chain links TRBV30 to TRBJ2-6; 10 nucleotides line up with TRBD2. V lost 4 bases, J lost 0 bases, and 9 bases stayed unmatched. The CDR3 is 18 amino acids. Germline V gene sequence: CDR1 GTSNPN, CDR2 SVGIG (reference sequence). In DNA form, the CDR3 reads TGTGCCTGGACCCCCCTAGCGGGGGAAAGCTCTGGGGCCAACGTCCTGACTTTC. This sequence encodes CAWTPLAGESSGANVLTF.

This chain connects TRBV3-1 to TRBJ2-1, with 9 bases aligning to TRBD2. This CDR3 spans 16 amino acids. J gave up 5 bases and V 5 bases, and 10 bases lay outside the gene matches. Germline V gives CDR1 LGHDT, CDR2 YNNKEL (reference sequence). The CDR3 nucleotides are TGTGCCAGCAGCTCCTTTCCGGGACTAGCCCACAATGAGCAGTTCTTC. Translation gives CASSSFPGLAHNEQFF.

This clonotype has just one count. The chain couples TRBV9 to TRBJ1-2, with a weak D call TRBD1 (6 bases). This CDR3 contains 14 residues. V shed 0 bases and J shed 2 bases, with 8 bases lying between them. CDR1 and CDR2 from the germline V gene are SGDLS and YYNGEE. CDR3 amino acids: CASSVDQGNYGYTF. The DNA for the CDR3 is TGTGCCAGCAGCGTAGATCAGGGGAACTATGGCTACACCTTC.

CDR3 nucleotides: TGTGCCAGCAGCCTCAGAGGGGGGGATCGTTTATCCTACGAGCAGTACTTC. Translating gives CASSLRGGDRLSYEQYF. The chain is built from TRBV11-2 and TRBJ2-7; maybe TRBD2 (7 bases). The V end lost 5 bases, the J end lost 1 base, and 21 bases lay between the germline ends. The CDR3 has 17 residues. CDR1 is SGHAT, CDR2 FQNNGV, per germline.

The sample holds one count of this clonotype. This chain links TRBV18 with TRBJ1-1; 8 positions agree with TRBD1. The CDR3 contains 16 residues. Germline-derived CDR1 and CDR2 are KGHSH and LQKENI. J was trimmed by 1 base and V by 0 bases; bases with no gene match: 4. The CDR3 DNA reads TGTGCCAGCTCACCACCTACAGGGGGGACGAACACTGAAGCTTTCTTT. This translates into CASSPPTGGTNTEAFF.

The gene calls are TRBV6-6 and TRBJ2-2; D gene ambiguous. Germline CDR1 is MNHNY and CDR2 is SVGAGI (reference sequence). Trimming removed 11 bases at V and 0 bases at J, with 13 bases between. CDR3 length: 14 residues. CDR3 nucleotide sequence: TGTGCCGCCTCTCCGGTTTCGAACACCGGGGAGCTGTTTTTT. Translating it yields CAASPVSNTGELFF.

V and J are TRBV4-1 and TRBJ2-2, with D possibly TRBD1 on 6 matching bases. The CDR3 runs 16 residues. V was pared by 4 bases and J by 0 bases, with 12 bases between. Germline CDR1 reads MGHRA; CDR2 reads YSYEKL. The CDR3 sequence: CASSPLRTANTGELFF. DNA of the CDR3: TGCGCCAGCAGCCCTTTGCGGACAGCGAACACCGGGGAGCTGTTTTTT.